Listed here are 15 T cell receptor beta chains from one sample, sequenced in a study of T cell responses to AZD1222 COVID-19 vaccine. Profiling relied on immunoSEQ multiplex PCR, and the TCRdb table lists in-frame clones only, not all of them. Of 65,000 to 80,000 clones detected, about four fifths appear once; the ten largest clones hold 1.3%. This specimen was peripheral blood, taken 28 days after the second AZD1222 dose. These TCRs come from an adult who received the AZD1222 COVID-19 vaccine.

The chain combines TRBV28 with TRBJ2-2; D not certain. The V gene lost 5 bases and the J gene lost 5 bases, with 9 bases spanning the gap. This CDR3 spans 13 amino acids. The germline V gene encodes CDR1 MDHEN and CDR2 SYDVKM. This chain's CDR3 is CASSNAETGELFF. CDR3 nucleotides: TGTGCCAGCAGTAACGCAGAGACCGGGGAGCTGTTTTTT.

This chain connects TRBV23-1 to TRBJ1-2; D gene uncertain. TRBV23-1 is marked as an open reading frame, function uncertain. This CDR3 is 14 amino acids long. The germline V and J ends were trimmed by 7 bases and 7 bases, with 19 bases remaining between them. The CDR3 DNA follows: TGCGCCAGCACCCACCACCCCAAACTTTGTGGCTACACCTTC. Residues: CASTHHPKLCGYTF.

The chain combines TRBV27 with TRBJ2-3; D is undetermined. V lost 6 bases and J lost 5, with 18 bases in between. The CDR3 has 15 residues. The germline V gene encodes CDR1 MNHEY and CDR2 SMNVEV (reference sequence). The CDR3 spells CASSSLNPLVDTQYF. The CDR3 DNA is TGTGCCAGCAGCTCCTTAAATCCGCTCGTAGATACGCAGTATTTT.

This clone was recorded once. The chain uses TRBV24-1 and TRBJ1-1; perhaps TRBD1 as D (5 bases). Per germline, CDR1 KGHDR and CDR2 SFDVKD. V lost 9 bases and J 1 base, leaving 11 bases between the germline ends. CDR3 length equals 13 residues. CDR3: CATADRPNTEAFF. CDR3 coding DNA: TGTGCCACCGCAGACAGACCGAACACTGAAGCTTTCTTT.

This clone was observed a single time. The chain links TRBV25-1 to TRBJ2-3, with D perhaps being TRBD1 or TRBD2 (5 bases each). Germline CDR1 is MGHDK and CDR2 is SYGVNS. V lost 4 bases to trimming and J lost 9 bases, with 8 bases between them. CDR3 size: 11 residues. This CDR3 reads CASSGGGTQYF. The CDR3 nucleotides read TGTGCCAGCAGTGGGGGCGGGACGCAGTATTTT.

The rearrangement links TRBV4-2 to TRBJ1-5; 7 bases fit TRBD1. V trimming: 1 base; J trimming: 7 bases; junction bases outside the gene matches: 10. Germline lookup yields CDR1 LGHNA and CDR2 YNFKEQ. This CDR3 is 16 amino acids long. CDR3 region: CASSQAHQGVGQPQHF. The CDR3 bases are TGTGCCAGCAGCCAAGCCCATCAGGGGGTAGGGCAGCCCCAGCATTTT.

The count of this clone is one. One end of the junction fails to match germline, which may point to a read error. The chain combines TRBV7-7 with TRBJ2-2; no definite D call. Germline lookup yields CDR1 SSHAT and CDR2 FNYEAQ (reference sequence). CDR3 length: 13 residues. The CDR3 spells CASSLGYTGELFF. As DNA, the CDR3 is TGTGCTAGCAGCTTAGGGTACACCGGGGAGCTGTTTTTT.

The V and J genes are TRBV27 and TRBJ2-1; 8 bases align to TRBD1. Germline assignment: CDR1 MNHEY and CDR2 SMNVEV (reference sequence). CDR3 size: 16 residues. V lost 3 bases to trimming and J lost 6 bases; unmatched junction nucleotides: 10. The CDR3 bases are TGTGCCAGCAGTTTTATTTCGGCAGGGGGCGGCAATGAGCAGTTCTTC. It yields the protein CASSFISAGGGNEQFF.

The V gene is TRBV11-2, the J gene TRBJ2-1; D call uncertain. V was pared by 0 bases and J by 3 bases, with 3 bases between. Germline assignment: CDR1 SGHAT and CDR2 FQNNGV. The CDR3 spans 13 residues. This CDR3 is CASSLERYNEQFF. The CDR3 coding sequence is TGTGCCAGCAGCTTAGAGCGCTACAATGAGCAGTTCTTC. The full variable domain, completed using reference TRBV11-2 and TRBJ2-1, is EAGVAQSPRYKIIEKRQSVAFWCNPISGHATLYWYQQILGQGPKLLIQFQNNGVVDDSQLPKDRFSAERLKGVDSTLKIQPAKLEDSAVYLCASSLERYNEQFFGPGTRLTVL.

This clone was counted once. The chain couples TRBV27 to TRBJ2-7; D possibly corresponds to TRBD2 (6 bases). Looked up from germline, CDR1 is MNHEY and CDR2 is SMNVEV (reference sequence). CDR3 size: 14 residues. Trimming removed 4 bases at V and 1 base at J, with 11 bases between. The CDR3 bases are TGTGCCAGCAGTTCGGGGCGGGGATCCTACGAGCAGTACTTC. Translated: CASSSGRGSYEQYF.

V gene TRBV28 combines with J gene TRBJ1-2, with D possibly TRBD1 on 5 matching bases. The CDR3 has 13 amino acids. Germline loops: CDR1 MDHEN, CDR2 SYDVKM. V was trimmed by 7 bases and J by 5 bases, leaving 14 bases between them. CDR3 amino acids: CASTLRGVYGYTF. The CDR3 region has the DNA TGTGCCAGCACCCTACGGGGGGTATATGGCTACACCTTC.

The rearrangement joins TRBV5-1 to TRBJ1-1, with D possibly TRBD1 on 5 matching bases. CDR3 size: 14 residues. The germline V gene encodes CDR1 SGHRS and CDR2 YFSETQ. V was trimmed by 4 bases and J by 5 bases, leaving 15 bases between them. Written as DNA, the CDR3 is TGCGCCAGCAGCGGAGGGACCTCGGGGACTGAAGCTTTCTTT. Its protein product is CASSGGTSGTEAFF.

V gene TRBV27 combines with J gene TRBJ2-7; tentative D call: TRBD2 (5 bases). Germline lookup yields CDR1 MNHEY and CDR2 SMNVEV (reference sequence). Trimming cost V 8 bases and J 0 bases, with 11 bases left between them. The CDR3 spans 13 residues. The CDR3 region is CASGRGNSYEQYF. CDR3 DNA: TGTGCCAGCGGTCGGGGTAACTCCTACGAGCAGTACTTC.

This clone has just a few counts. The chain couples TRBV29-1 to TRBJ2-7; 7 bases agree with TRBD2. CDR1 is SQVTM and CDR2 is ANQGSEA in the germline V gene. V was clipped by 7 bases and J by 6 bases; unmatched bases: 9. There are 12 residues in the CDR3. CDR3 nucleotide sequence: TGCAGCGCTGGGGGGGGAGTGGGCGAGCAGTACTTC. This sequence encodes CSAGGGVGEQYF.

This clone was seen only once. The chain has TRBV6-2 or TRBV6-3 and TRBJ2-7, with no clear D. Germline V gives CDR1 MNHEY, CDR2 SVGEGT. Between the trimmed V and J ends, which lost 0 bases and 0 bases, there was a span of 6 bases. The CDR3 consists of 14 residues. The CDR3 DNA sequence: TGTGCCAGCAGTTACTCTGGCGTCTCCTACGAGCAGTACTTC. It is translated as CASSYSGVSYEQYF.